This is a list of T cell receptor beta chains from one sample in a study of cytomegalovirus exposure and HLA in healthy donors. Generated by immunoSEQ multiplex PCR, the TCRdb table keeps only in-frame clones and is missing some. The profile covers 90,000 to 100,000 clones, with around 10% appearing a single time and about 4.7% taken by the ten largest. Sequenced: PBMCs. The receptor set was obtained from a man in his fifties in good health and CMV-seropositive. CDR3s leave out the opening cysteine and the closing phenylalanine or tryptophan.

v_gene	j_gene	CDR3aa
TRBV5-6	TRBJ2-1	ASSELGLYSYNEQF
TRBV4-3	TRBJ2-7	ASSQEVLAGTYEQY
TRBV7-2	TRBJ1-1	ASSLWSGAEAF
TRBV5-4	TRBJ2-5	ASSSEALAGVETQY
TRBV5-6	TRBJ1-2	ASSVRTGQGYT
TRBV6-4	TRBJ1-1	ASSRTGDTEAF
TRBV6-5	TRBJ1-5	ASSLLGGPQH
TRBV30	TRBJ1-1	AWSPSGRGNTEAF
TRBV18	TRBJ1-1	ASSRDRSNTEAF
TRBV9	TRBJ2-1	ASSGRGQLDEQF
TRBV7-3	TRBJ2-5	ASSPVGAGDLETQY
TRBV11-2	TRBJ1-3	ASSLGLSGNTIY
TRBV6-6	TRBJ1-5	ASSYPGYSNQPQH
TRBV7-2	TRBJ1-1	ASSFRRAVDTEAF
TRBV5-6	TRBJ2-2	ASSFLNRGGTGELF
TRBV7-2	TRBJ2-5	ASLRSTVQETQY
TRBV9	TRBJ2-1	ASARTGVVESSYNEQF
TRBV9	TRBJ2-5	ASNRQGSGQETQY
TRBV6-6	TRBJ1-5	ASIGINRAQPQH
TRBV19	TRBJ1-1	ASEHRNTEAF
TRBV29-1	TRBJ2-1	SVEVDPGF
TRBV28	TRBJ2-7	ASRGQGFYEQY
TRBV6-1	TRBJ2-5	ASLDLRSQETQY
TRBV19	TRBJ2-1	ASSIDSSAGGSDEQF
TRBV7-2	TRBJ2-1	ASSPLVGRNEQF
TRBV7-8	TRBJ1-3	ASSSRGWGTSGNTIY
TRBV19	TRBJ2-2	ATETVNTGELF
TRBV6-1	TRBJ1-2	ASSADRGGTLYGYT
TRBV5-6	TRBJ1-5	ASSLYTTNQPQH
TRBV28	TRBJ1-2	ASSLSGGRDYGYT
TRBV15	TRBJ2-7	ATSRETSGKYEQY
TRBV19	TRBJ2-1	ASSPPRRTSVSYNEQF
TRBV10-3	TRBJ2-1	AISSWTSGSSEQF
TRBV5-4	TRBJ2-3	ASATGGRGTDTQY
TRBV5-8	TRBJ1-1	ASNRGLRDTEAF
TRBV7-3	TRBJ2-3	ASSLEASGSTDTQY
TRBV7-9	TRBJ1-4	ASSLRTGGSEKLF
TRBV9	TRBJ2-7	ASSVGGDSYEQY
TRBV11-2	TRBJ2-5	ASSFRGLETQY
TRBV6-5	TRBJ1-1	ASSYHNTRPGEAF
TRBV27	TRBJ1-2	ASSPMAGLNYGYT
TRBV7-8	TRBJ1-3	ASSLADASSGNTIY
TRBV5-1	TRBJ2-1	ASSVNSGREERNEQF